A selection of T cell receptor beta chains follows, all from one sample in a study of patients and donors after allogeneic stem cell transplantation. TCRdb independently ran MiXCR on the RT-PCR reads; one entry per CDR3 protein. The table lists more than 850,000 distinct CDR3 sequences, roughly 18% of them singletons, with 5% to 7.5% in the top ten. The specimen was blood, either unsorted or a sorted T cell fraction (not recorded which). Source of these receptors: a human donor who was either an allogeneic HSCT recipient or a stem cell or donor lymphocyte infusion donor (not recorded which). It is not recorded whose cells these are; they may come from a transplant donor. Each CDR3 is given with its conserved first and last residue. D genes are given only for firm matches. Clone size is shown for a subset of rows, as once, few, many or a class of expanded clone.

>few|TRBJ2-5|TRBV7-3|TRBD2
TGTGCCAGCAGCGGAGCGGGGGGGCAGCAAGAGACCCAGTACTTC
CASSGAGGQQETQYF
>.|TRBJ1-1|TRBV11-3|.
TGTGCCAGCGATGAGCAGGGGACTGAAGCTTTCTTT
CASDEQGTEAFF
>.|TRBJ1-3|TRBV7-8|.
TGTGCCAGCAGCTTAGACAGGGTTCCTTCTACCGGCTCTGGAAACACCATATATTTT
CASSLDRVPSTGSGNTIYF
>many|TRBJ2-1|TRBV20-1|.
TGCAGCGCCCGGCCGGGAAATGAGCAGTTCTTC
CSARPGNEQFF
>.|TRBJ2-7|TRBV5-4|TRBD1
TGTGCCAGCAGCTCCGCGGAGGGACAGGGGGGCCACGAGCAGTACTTC
CASSSAEGQGGHEQYF
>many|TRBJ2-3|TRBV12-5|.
TGTGCTAGTGGTTTGGCCGGGACAGATACGCAGTATTTT
CASGLAGTDTQYF
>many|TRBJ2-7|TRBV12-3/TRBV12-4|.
TGTGCCAGCAGTACAAACCGGGACTCGGCCTACGAGCAGTACTTC
CASSTNRDSAYEQYF
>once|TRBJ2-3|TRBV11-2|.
TGTGCCAGCCAGCAGGGGTTCGCGACAGATACGCAGTATTTT
CASQQGFATDTQYF
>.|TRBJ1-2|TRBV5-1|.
TGCGCCAGCAGCTCCGTTGCCGGATCCTATGGCTACACCTTC
CASSSVAGSYGYTF
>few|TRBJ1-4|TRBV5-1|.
TGCGCCAGCACTAAGGGGGGAAGTAATGAAAAACTGTTTTTT
CASTKGGSNEKLFF
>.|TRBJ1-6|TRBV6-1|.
TGTGCCAGCAGATTGACCAGGGCTAGGTCCTATAATTCACCCCTCCACTTT
CASRLTRARSYNSPLHF
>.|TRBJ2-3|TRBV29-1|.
TGCAGCGTTGATTTTAATCGGGATCGGAGAGATACGCAGTATTTT
CSVDFNRDRRDTQYF
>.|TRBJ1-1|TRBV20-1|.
TGCAGTGCCTATGGTGACACTGAAGCTTTCTTT
CSAYGDTEAFF
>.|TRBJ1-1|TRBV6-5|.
TGTGCCAGCAGTTACCGGGGGGCTACGGGGGCTTTCTTT
CASSYRGATGAFF
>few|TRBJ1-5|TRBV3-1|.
TGTGCCAGCAGCCACGAGGGGAGACAGCCCCAGCATTTT
CASSHEGRQPQHF
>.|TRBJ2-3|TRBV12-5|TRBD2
TGTGCTAGTGGTCAAGGGAGCGGGAGGACGCAGTATTTT
CASGQGSGRTQYF
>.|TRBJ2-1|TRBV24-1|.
TGTGCCACCAGGGCCACGAGTGGGAACAATGAGCAGTTCTTC
CATRATSGNNEQFF
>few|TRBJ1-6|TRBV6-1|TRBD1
TGTGCCAGCAGTCGTTCGGGACAGGGGAATTCACCCCTCCACTTT
CASSRSGQGNSPLHF
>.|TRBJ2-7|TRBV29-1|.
TGCAGCGCCCCAATCCGGGACATCTCCTACGAGCAGTACTTC
CSAPIRDISYEQYF
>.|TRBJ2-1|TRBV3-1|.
TGTGCCAGCAGCCAAAGCCATAGGGGGGAGGGTGAGCAGTTCTTC
CASSQSHRGEGEQFF
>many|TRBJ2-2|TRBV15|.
TGTGCCACCAGCAGAGATCGCGGCACCGGGGAGCTGTTTTTT
CATSRDRGTGELFF
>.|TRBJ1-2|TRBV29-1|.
TGCAGGGGGGCTAGTAACTATGGCTACACCTTC
CRGASNYGYTF
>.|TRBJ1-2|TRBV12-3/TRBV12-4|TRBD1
TGTGCCAGCAGAGTCGACAGGGACTATGGCTACACCTTC
CASRVDRDYGYTF
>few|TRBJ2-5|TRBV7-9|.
TGTGCCAGCAGCCCACTCCAACTCCAAGAGACCCAGTACTTC
CASSPLQLQETQYF
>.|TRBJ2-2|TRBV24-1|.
TGTGCCACCAGTGACTTAGTAACACCGGGTACCGGGGAGCTGTTTTTT
CATSDLVTPGTGELFF
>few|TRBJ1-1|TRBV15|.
TGTGCCACCAGCAGAGATAGGCAGGGACAAGCTTTCTTT
CATSRDRQGQAFF